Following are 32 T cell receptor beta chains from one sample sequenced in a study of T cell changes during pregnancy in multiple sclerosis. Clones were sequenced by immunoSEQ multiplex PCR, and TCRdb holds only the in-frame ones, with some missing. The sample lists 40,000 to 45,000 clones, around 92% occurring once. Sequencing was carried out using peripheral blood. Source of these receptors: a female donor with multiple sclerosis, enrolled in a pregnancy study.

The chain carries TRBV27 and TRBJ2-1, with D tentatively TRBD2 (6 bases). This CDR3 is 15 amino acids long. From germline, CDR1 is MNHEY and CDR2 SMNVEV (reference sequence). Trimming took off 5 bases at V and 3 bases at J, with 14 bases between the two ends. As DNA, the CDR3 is TGTGCCAGCAGTCCCCTACGGGAGTTCTACAATGAGCAGTTCTTC. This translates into CASSPLREFYNEQFF.

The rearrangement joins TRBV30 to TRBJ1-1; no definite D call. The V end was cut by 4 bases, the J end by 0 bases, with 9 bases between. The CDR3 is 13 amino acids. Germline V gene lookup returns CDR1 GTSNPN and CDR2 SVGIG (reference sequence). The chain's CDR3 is CAWNNGVNTEAFF. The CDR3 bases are TGTGCCTGGAATAACGGGGTGAACACTGAAGCTTTCTTT.

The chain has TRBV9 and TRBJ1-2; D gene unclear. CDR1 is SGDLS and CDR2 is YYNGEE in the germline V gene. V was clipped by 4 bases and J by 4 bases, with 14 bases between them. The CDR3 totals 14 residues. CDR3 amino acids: CASSPSDGPYGYTF. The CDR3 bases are TGTGCCAGCAGCCCCTCCGACGGACCCTATGGCTACACCTTC.

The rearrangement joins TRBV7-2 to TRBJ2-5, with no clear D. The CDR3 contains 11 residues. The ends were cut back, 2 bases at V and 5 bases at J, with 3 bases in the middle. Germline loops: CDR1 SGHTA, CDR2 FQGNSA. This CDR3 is CASSLSETQYF. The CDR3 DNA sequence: TGTGCCAGCAGCTTATCTGAGACCCAGTACTTC.

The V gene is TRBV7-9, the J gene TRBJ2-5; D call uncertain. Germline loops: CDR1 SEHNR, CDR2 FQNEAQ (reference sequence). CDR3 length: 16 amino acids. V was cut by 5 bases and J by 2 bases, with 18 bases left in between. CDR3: CASSLSVAREQETQYF. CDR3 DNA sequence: TGTGCCAGCAGCCTTTCCGTCGCGAGAGAACAAGAGACCCAGTACTTC.

The CDR3 DNA is TGTGCCAGCAGCTTAACGGGACTAGCGGGAGGGACAGGGAAGACCCAGTACTTC. Its protein product is CASSLTGLAGGTGKTQYF. The rearrangement links TRBV7-2 to TRBJ2-5, with 16 bases fitting TRBD2. Germline V gives CDR1 SGHTA, CDR2 FQGNSA. This CDR3 is 18 amino acids long. Trimming cost V 2 bases and J 6 bases; bases outside gene matches: 9.

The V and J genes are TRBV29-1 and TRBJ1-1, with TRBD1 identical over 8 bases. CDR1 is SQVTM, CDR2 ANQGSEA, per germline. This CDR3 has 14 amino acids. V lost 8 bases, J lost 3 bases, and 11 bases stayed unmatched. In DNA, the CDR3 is TGCAGCTCATCCCAGGGGGCGAAGGACACTGAAGCTTTCTTT. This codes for CSSSQGAKDTEAFF.

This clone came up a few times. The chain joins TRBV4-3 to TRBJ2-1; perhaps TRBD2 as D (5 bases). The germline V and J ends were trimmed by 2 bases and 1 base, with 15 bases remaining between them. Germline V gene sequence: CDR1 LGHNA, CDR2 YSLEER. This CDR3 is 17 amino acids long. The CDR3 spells CASSQYHRGISYNEQFF. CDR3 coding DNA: TGCGCCAGCAGCCAATACCACCGGGGTATTTCCTACAATGAGCAGTTCTTC.

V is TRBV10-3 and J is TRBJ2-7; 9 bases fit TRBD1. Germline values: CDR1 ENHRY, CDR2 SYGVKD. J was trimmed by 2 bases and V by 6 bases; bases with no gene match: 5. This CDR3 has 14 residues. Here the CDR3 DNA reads TGTGCCATCAGCGCCGGGACAGGGACCTACGAGCAGTACTTC. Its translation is CAISAGTGTYEQYF.

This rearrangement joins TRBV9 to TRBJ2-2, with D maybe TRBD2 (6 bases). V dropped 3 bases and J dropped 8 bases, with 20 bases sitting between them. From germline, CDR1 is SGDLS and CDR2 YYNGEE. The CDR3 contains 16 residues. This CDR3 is CASSARDELLLGELFF. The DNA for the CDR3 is TGTGCCAGCAGCGCGCGGGATGAACTCCTACTGGGGGAGCTGTTTTTT.

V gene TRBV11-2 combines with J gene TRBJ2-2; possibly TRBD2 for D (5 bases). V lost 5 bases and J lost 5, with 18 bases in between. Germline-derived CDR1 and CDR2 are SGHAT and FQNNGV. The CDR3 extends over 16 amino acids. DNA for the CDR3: TGTGCCAGCAGCCCGTCGCGGGCAGGAAATACCGGGGAGCTGTTTTTT. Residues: CASSPSRAGNTGELFF.

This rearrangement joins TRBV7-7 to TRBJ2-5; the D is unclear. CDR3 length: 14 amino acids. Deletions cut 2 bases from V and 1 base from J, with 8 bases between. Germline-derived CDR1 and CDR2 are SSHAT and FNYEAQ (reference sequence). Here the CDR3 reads CASSLNPFQETQYF. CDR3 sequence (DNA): TGTGCCAGCAGCTTAAATCCCTTCCAAGAGACCCAGTACTTC.

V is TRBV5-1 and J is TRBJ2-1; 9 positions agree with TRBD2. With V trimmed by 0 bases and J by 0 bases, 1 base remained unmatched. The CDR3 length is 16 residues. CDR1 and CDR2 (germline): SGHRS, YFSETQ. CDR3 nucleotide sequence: TGCGCCAGCAGCTTGGGTAGCGGGAGCTCCTACAATGAGCAGTTCTTC. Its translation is CASSLGSGSSYNEQFF.

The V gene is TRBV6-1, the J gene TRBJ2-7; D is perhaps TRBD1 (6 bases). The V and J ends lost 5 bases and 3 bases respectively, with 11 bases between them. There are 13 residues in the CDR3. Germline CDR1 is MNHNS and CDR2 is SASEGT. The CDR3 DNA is TGTGCCAGCAGTTCAGGACAGTACTACGAGCAGTACTTC. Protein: CASSSGQYYEQYF.

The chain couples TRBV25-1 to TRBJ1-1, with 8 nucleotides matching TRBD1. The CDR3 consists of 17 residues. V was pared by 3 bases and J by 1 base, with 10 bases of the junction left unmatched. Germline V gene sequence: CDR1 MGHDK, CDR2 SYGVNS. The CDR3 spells CASSDGRTGTWNTEAFF. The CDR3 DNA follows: TGTGCCAGCAGTGACGGGAGGACAGGGACCTGGAACACTGAAGCTTTCTTT.

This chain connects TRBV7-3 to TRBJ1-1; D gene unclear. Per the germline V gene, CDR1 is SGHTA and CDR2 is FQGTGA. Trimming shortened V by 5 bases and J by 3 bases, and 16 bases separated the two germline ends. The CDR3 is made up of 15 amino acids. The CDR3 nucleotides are TGTGCCAGCAGCGTAAAGAGGAGGCAGCACACTGAAGCTTTCTTT. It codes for CASSVKRRQHTEAFF.

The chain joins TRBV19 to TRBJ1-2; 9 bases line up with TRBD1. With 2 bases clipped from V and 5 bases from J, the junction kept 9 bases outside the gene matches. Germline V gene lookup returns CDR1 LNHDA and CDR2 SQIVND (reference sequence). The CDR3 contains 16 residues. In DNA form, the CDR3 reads TGTGCCAGTAGTATAACCGGGACAGGGAGCTGGTATGGCTACACCTTC. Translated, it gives CASSITGTGSWYGYTF.

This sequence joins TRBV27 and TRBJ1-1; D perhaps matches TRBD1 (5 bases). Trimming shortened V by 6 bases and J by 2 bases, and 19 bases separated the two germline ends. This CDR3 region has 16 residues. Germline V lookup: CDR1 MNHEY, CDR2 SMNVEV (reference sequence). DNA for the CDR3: TGTGCCAGCAGCCCAGGTCGGGGCCCGCCTAACACTGAAGCTTTCTTT. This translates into CASSPGRGPPNTEAFF.

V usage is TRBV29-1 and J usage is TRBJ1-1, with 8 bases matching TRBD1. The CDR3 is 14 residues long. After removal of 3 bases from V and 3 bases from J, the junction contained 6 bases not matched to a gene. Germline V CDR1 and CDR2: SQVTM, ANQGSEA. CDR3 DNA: TGCAGCGTTGAGTGGACAGGGAGCGACACTGAAGCTTTCTTT. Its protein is CSVEWTGSDTEAFF.

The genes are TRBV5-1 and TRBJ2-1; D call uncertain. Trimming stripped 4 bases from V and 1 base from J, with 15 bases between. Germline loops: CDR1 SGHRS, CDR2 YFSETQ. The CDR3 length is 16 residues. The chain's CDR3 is CASSRVDATSYNEQFF. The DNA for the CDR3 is TGCGCCAGCAGCCGCGTTGACGCCACTTCCTACAATGAGCAGTTCTTC.

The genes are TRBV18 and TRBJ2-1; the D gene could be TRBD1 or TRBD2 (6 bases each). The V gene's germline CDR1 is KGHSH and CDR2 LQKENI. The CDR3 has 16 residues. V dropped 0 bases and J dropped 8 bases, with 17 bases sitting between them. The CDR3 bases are TGTGCCAGCTCACCACCGCGGGGTTTACAGGGATATGAGCAGTTCTTC. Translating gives CASSPPRGLQGYEQFF.

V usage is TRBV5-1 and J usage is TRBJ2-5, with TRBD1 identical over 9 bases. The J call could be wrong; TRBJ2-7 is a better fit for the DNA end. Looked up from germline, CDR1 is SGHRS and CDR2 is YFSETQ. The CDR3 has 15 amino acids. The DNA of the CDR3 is TGCGCCAGCAGCTTGGCCGGGACAGGGAGCTACGAGCAGTACTTC. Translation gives CASSLAGTGSYEQYF.

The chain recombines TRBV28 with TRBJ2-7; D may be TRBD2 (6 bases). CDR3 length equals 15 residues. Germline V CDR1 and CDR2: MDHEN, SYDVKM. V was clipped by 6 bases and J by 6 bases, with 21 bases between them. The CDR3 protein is CASRLLVAAYGEQYF. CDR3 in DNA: TGTGCCAGCAGGCTGCTTGTAGCGGCGTACGGCGAGCAGTACTTC.

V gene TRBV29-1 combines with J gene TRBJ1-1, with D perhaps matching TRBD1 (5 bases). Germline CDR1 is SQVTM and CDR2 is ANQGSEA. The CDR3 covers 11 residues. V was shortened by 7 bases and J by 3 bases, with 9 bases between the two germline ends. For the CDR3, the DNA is TGCAGCGCCCGGGACTACACTGAAGCTTTCTTT. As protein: CSARDYTEAFF.

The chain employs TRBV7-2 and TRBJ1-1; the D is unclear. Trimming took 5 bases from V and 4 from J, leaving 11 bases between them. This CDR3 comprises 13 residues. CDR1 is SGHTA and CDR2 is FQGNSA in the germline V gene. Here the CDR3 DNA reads TGTGCCAGCAGCACCCCGTCGGGCACTGAAGCTTTCTTT. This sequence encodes CASSTPSGTEAFF.

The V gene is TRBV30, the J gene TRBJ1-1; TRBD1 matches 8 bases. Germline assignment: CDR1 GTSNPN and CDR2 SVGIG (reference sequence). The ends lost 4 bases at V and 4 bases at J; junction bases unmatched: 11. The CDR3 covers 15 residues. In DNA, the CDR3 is TGTGCCTGGACGTCGCAGGGGGCGGAACGCACTGAAGCTTTCTTT. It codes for CAWTSQGAERTEAFF.

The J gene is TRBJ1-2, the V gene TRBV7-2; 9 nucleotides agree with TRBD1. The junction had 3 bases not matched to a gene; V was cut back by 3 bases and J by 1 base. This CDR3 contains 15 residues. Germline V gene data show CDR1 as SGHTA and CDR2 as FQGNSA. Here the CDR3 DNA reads TGTGCCAGCAGCTTGACAGGGGGTTTTAACTATGGCTACACCTTC. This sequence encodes CASSLTGGFNYGYTF.

The chain's CDR3 is CASSEGARGDQPQHF. For the CDR3, the DNA is TGTGCCAGCAGCGAGGGGGCGCGTGGAGACCAGCCCCAGCATTTT. This chain links TRBV4-2 with TRBJ1-5; 7 nucleotides align to TRBD1. CDR1 and CDR2 from the germline V gene are LGHNA and YNFKEQ. V lost 5 bases, J lost 7 bases, and 11 bases stayed unmatched. CDR3 size: 15 residues.

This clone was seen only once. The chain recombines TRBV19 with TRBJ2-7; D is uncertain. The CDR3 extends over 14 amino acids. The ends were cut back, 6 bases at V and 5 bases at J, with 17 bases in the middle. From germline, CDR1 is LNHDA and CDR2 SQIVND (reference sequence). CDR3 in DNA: TGTGCCAGTAGCAGCGCCGTTAACCCTGACGAGCAGTACTTC. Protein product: CASSSAVNPDEQYF.

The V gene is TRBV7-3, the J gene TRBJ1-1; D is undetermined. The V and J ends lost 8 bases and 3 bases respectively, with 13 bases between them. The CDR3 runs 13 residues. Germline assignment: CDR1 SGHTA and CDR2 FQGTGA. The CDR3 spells CASRVGVHTEAFF. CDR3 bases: TGTGCCAGCCGGGTCGGGGTGCACACTGAAGCTTTCTTT.

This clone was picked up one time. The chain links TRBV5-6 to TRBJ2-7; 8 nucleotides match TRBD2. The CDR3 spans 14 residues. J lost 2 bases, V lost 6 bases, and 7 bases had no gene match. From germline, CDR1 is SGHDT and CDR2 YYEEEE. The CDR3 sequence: CASTKEREPYEQYF. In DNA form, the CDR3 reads TGTGCCAGCACCAAGGAGCGGGAGCCCTACGAGCAGTACTTC.

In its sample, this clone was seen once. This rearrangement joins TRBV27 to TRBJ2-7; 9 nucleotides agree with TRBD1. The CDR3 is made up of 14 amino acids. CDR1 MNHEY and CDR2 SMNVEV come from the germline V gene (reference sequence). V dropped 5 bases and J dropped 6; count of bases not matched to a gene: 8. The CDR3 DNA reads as TGTGCCAGCAGTCCTGGACAGGGGACGGGCGAGCAGTACTTC. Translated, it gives CASSPGQGTGEQYF.